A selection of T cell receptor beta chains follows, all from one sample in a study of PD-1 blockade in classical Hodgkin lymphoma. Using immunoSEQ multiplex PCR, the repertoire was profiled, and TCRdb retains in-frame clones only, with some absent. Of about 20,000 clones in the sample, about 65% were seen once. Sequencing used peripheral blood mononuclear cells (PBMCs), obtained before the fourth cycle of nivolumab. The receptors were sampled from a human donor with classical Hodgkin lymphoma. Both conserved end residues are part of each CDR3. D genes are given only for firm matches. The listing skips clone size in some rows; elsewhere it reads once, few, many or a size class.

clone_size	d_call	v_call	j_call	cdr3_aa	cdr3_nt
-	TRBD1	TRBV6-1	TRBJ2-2	CASSEGYRGRTGELFF	TGTGCCAGCAGTGAAGGGTACAGGGGAAGAACCGGGGAGCTGTTTTTT
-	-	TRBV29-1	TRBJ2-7	CSVDGGESSASYEQYF	TGCAGCGTTGACGGGGGAGAAAGCTCTGCGTCCTACGAGCAGTACTTC
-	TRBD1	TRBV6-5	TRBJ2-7	CASRHGDRGLVEQYF	TGTGCCAGCAGGCACGGGGACAGGGGGCTAGTCGAGCAGTACTTC
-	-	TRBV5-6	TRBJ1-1	CASSWGGQAFF	TGTGCCAGCAGCTGGGGCGGTCAAGCTTTCTTT
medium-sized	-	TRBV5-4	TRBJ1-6	CASSLGQPNSPLHF	TGTGCCAGCAGCTTGGGACAGCCTAATTCACCCCTCCACTTT
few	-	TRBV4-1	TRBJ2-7	CASSQERDYEQYF	TGCGCCAGCAGCCAAGAGCGGGATTACGAGCAGTACTTC
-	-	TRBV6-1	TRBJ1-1	CASSETTVMNTEAFF	TGTGCCAGCAGTGAAACGACAGTGATGAACACTGAAGCTTTCTTT
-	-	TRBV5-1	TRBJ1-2	CASSGDSGYGYTF	TGCGCCAGCAGCGGAGACAGCGGTTATGGCTACACCTTC
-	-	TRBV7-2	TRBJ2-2	CASSLEGMNTGELFF	TGTGCCAGCAGCCTGGAGGGGATGAACACCGGGGAGCTGTTTTTT
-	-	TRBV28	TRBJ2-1	CASSPPQSSYNEQFF	TGTGCCAGCAGTCCCCCACAGAGCTCCTACAATGAGCAGTTCTTC
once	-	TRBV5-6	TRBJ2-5	CASSLGVQTQYF	TGTGCCAGCAGCTTGGGGGTCCAGACCCAGTACTTC
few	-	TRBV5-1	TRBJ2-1	CASSLGSLGGQFF	TGCGCCAGCAGCTTAGGCTCCCTGGGGGGGCAGTTCTTC
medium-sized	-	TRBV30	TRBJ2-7	CAWSRGAAEQYF	TGTGCCTGGAGTCGGGGGGCGGCCGAGCAGTACTTC
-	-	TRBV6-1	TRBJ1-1	CASSEIVMNTEAFF	TGTGCCAGCAGTGAAATAGTTATGAACACTGAAGCTTTCTTT
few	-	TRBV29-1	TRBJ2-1	CSPRAGNEQFF	TGCAGCCCCCGGGCGGGTAATGAGCAGTTCTTC
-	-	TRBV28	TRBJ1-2	CASSLIIGGNYGYTF	TGTGCCAGCAGTTTAATTATCGGAGGAAACTATGGCTACACCTTC
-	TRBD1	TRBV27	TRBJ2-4	CASSLSPTGGSENIQYF	TGTGCCAGCAGTTTATCGCCCACAGGGGGCTCGGAAAACATTCAGTACTTC
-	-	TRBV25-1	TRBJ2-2	CASREHGSTGELFF	TGTGCCAGCAGGGAACATGGTAGCACCGGGGAGCTGTTTTTT
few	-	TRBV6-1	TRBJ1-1	CASSQGHLNTEAFF	TGTGCCAGCAGCCAGGGACATCTGAACACTGAAGCTTTCTTT
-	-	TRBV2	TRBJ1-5	CASSEGEGSNQPQHF	TGTGCCAGCAGTGAGGGGGAGGGGAGCAATCAGCCCCAGCATTTT
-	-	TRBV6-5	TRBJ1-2	CASSNNYGYTF	TGTGCCAGCAGTAACAACTATGGCTACACCTTC
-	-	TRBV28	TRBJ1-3	CATGHANEENTIYF	TGTGCCACAGGACACGCCAATGAGGAAAACACCATATATTTT
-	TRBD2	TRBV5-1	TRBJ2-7	CASSLSLAGSSYEQYF	TGCGCCAGCAGCTTATCACTAGCGGGGAGCTCCTACGAGCAGTACTTC
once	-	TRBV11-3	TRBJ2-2	CASSFRLAAGELFF	TGTGCCAGCAGCTTTAGGCTAGCAGCCGGGGAGCTGTTTTTT
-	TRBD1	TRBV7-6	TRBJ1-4	CASSSYRGSNEKLFF	TGTGCCAGCAGCTCTTACAGGGGGTCTAATGAAAAACTGTTTTTT
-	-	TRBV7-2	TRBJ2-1	CASSLFGYNEQFF	TGTGCCAGCAGCTTATTTGGATACAATGAGCAGTTCTTC
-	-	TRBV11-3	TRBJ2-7	CASSPSRSLYEQYF	TGTGCCAGCAGTCCCAGTAGGTCCCTCTACGAGCAGTACTTC
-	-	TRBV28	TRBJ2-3	CASSGSPSTDTQYF	TGTGCCAGCAGTGGCAGCCCTAGCACAGATACGCAGTATTTT
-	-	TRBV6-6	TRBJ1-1	CASSYLQGSGEAFF	TGTGCCAGCAGTTACCTACAGGGATCGGGTGAAGCTTTCTTT
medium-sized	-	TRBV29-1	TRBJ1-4	CSAQGGANEKLFF	TGCAGCGCTCAGGGAGGCGCTAATGAAAAACTGTTTTTT
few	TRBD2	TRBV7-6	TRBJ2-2	CASSQRTSGRTGELFF	TGTGCCAGCAGCCAACGGACTAGCGGGAGAACCGGGGAGCTGTTTTTT
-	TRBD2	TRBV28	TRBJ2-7	CASSFPKAGVVDEQYF	TGTGCCAGCAGTTTCCCAAAGGCGGGAGTGGTTGACGAGCAGTACTTC
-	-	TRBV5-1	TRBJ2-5	CASSGVGGQETQYF	TGCGCCAGCAGCGGAGTCGGTGGGCAAGAGACCCAGTACTTC
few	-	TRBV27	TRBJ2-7	CASSLSSVWEQYF	TGTGCCAGCAGTTTAAGCTCCGTTTGGGAGCAGTACTTC
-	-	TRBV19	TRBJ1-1	CASSMGWDGYTEAFF	TGTGCCAGTAGTATGGGATGGGACGGATACACTGAAGCTTTCTTT
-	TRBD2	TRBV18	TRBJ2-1	CASSRSGLAGRYNEQFF	TGTGCCAGCTCTCGTTCGGGACTAGCGGGACGATACAATGAGCAGTTCTTC
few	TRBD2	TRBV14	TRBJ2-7	CASSATHRRLAGDEYF	TGTGCCAGCAGCGCAACTCACAGGAGACTAGCGGGCGACGAGTACTTC
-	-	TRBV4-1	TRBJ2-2	CASSQERGRNGELFF	TGCGCCAGCAGCCAAGAGAGGGGGAGGAACGGGGAGCTGTTTTTT
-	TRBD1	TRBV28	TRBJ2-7	CASRKQGAPYEQYF	TGTGCCAGCAGAAAACAGGGGGCCCCCTACGAGCAGTACTTC
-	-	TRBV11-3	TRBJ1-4	CASSPGSELFF	TGTGCCAGCAGCCCTGGGTCGGAACTGTTTTTT
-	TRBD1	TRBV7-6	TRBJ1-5	CASSSGQGSNQPQHF	TGTGCCAGCAGCAGTGGACAGGGTAGCAATCAGCCCCAGCATTTT
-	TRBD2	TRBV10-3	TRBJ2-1	CAISGGGGSYNEQFF	TGTGCCATCAGTGGAGGCGGGGGCTCCTACAATGAGCAGTTCTTC
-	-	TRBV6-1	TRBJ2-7	CASSETYFYEQYF	TGTGCCAGCAGTGAAACGTATTTCTACGAGCAGTACTTC
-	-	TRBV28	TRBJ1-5	CASSHLSGDQPQHF	TGTGCCAGCAGCCACCTCAGCGGGGATCAGCCCCAGCATTTT
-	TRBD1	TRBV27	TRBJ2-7	CASSPGQTFYEQYF	TGTGCCAGCAGTCCGGGACAGACCTTCTACGAGCAGTACTTC
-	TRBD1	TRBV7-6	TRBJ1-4	CASSYGTGGGKLFF	TGTGCCAGCAGCTACGGGACAGGGGGCGGAAAACTGTTTTTT
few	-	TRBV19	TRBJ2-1	CASSISASNYNEQFF	TGTGCCAGTAGTATTAGCGCTAGCAATTACAATGAGCAGTTCTTC
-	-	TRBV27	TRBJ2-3	CASKSTVILSTQYF	TGTGCCAGCAAATCGACAGTTATCCTTAGCACGCAGTATTTT
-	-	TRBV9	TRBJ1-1	CASSLGRGLGLNTEAFF	TGTGCCAGCAGCTTAGGCCGGGGGCTCGGTTTGAACACTGAAGCTTTCTTT
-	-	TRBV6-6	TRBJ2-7	CASSQLVGEQYF	TGTGCCAGCAGTCAACTAGTCGGCGAGCAGTACTTC
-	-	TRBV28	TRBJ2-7	CASSSGRAYEQYF	TGTGCCAGCAGCTCCGGTCGAGCCTACGAGCAGTACTTC
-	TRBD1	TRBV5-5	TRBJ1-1	CASSGRQGLTEAFF	TGTGCCAGCAGCGGGAGACAGGGTTTGACTGAAGCTTTCTTT
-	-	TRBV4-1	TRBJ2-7	CASSQSGGGRYEQYF	TGCGCCAGCAGCCAGTCCGGTGGGGGACGATACGAGCAGTACTTC
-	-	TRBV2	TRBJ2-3	CASSGNTQYF	TGTGCCAGCAGCGGGAATACGCAGTATTTT
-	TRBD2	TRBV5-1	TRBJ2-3	CASSLVGSGVSTDTQYF	TGCGCCAGCAGCTTGGTGGGTAGCGGGGTAAGCACAGATACGCAGTATTTT
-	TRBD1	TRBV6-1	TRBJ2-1	CASSERTGVFNEQFF	TGTGCCAGCAGTGAGCGGACAGGGGTATTCAATGAGCAGTTCTTC
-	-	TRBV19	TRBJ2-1	CASSIAYNEQFF	TGTGCCAGTAGTATAGCCTACAATGAGCAGTTCTTC
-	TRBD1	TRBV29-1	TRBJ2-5	CSGKGQGETQYF	TGCAGCGGGAAGGGACAGGGAGAGACCCAGTACTTC